This T cell receptor beta chain was captured in a study of cytomegalovirus exposure and HLA in healthy donors (dated by TCRdb to the late 2010s). Regarding the research as a whole: According to an earlier analysis of a few hundred of the donors, about 170 million T cells yielded 117 million unique TCR beta sequences and around 280 Gb of sequence data. About 280 gigabases of sequencing data and roughly 80 million unique TCR sequences made up an early release that covered approximately 700 HLA-typed donors. Among the approximately 420 genotyped donors, approximately 76% belonged to the genetic ancestry cluster associated with self-reported Caucasian donors. The aim of the study was to test whether cataloging public T cell receptors could identify signatures of past pathogen exposure. The study profiled the T cell repertoires of hundreds of subjects by immunosequencing and related them to cytomegalovirus serostatus. Along with the roughly 670-subject first cohort, a separate validation cohort of about 110 different subjects was used. To predict cytomegalovirus infection status, the study brought together high-throughput TCR immunosequencing, statistical association of individual TCRs with disease status, and machine learning. A later analysis re-examined previously published TCR beta repertoires from several hundred donors and added high-resolution HLA genotyping to investigate patterns of TCR occurrence. In the later analysis, no new phenotypic data were used to find candidate immune exposures; instead, reliance was placed on TCR beta sequences and their occurrence across donors. An earlier analysis of more than 450 of the donors used high-throughput TCR beta sequencing to judge whether each TCR beta V gene segment behaved as functional or pseudogenic. Alongside the repertoire data, information on donor age, sex, ethnicity and CMV serostatus was compiled. A later genetic analysis used genome-wide SNP genotypes for about 60% of the roughly 700 donors, treating that subset as a discovery cohort. All discovery cohort repertoires had been generated on a single sequencing platform. HLA typing included class I and class II loci at four-digit resolution. The number of typed donors differed by locus: about 629-640 for A, B, C, DRB1 and DQB1; 522 for DQA1; 606 for DPA1; and 450 to 480 for DPB1. Several DR-DQ haplotypes were treated as single units for association and clustering because of strong linkage in the cohort. Among about 360 genotyped donors of the cohort, an average of about 240,000 unique TCR beta nucleotide sequences were sequenced per donor, roughly 20% of them non-productive. The study at large found these results: The classifier was reported to diagnose cytomegalovirus status with high specificity and sensitivity in both the original and validation cohorts. In a later analysis, several top co-occurrence clusters were reported to appear linked to parvovirus B19, influenza, CMV and Epstein-Barr virus. A later analysis found that HLA-associated TCR beta chains were more clonally expanded and had lower generation probabilities than equally common non-associated chains. Most TCR sequences were observed very rarely across donors, whereas some public TCRs were present in many individuals. Compared with the 666-donor mean, donors in an Asian-associated ancestry cluster had fewer N-insertions in productive TCRs, according to a later genetic analysis. A cluster of highly shared sequence variants was judged likely to represent a technical artifact of the sequencing pipeline. Some IMGT-functional V segments, including TRBV6-2 and TRBV6-3, could not be told apart with the 87-base-pair reads, so those segments were excluded. Correlated functional status among segregating V segments might be attributable to linkage disequilibrium, but an unknown experimental factor could not be ruled out. The cohort was sequenced for TCR beta chains only, and without alpha or paired-chain data the features that could be detected were limited. According to a later analysis, TCR association rates differed among HLA loci, with DRB1 alleles showing the most associated TCRs and HLA-C alleles showing the fewest. A later genetic analysis associated a missense DCLRE1C variant with V-gene and J-gene trimming of TCR beta chains, and an independent cohort replicated the association. According to a later analysis, most CMV-associated TCR beta chains appeared to be HLA-restricted, and the HLA associations seemed to be driven largely by CMV exposure. When HLA alleles, especially DR and DQ, strongly co-occurred, attributing TCR associations to individual alleles was difficult. The study gave a list of about 150 TCR beta chains associated with cytomegalovirus. In an earlier analysis of about 540 of the donors, most TCR beta V segments were observed in productive rearrangements about 87% or about 30% of the time, broadly matching IMGT annotations. Because HLA typing was missing for some donors at each locus, association tests included only the typed subset. Immune exposure information for the cohort was limited to CMV serostatus. In vitro tests confirmed that a few of the cytomegalovirus-associated TCR beta chains recognize cytomegalovirus antigens. Because counts were too low, roughly 18 rarely observed V segments, including chromosome 9 orphons, were left out of the earlier analysis of 587 of the donors. Presence/absence analyses assumed roughly uniform sequencing depth across donors, an assumption that may not hold. According to the authors, the approach could potentially be generalized to other disease states and immunological phenotypes. A later analysis associated 16,951 TCR beta sequences with specific HLA alleles at a false discovery rate of 0.05. A further reported finding was that TCR beta sequences accurately predicted the HLA-A and HLA-B alleles for most subjects in the first cohort.

This clone was found a few times. No antigen is known for it. No much larger clonotype is one base removed from it; base qualities were not supplied. Libraries were made using the immunoSEQ multiplex PCR assay. A mixture of 60 forward primers for TCR Vbeta segments and 13 reverse primers for TCR Jbeta segments was used in the multiplex PCR. Amplification of the CDR3 region of rearranged TCR beta genes was performed with a multiplex PCR assay on genomic DNA. The amplified TCR beta libraries were sequenced on the Illumina HiSeq System as 87-base-pair reads. Concerning the study's data processing: A later analysis counted approximately 84 million unique TCR beta chains across the 500 to 850 repertoires, and 9.5 million to 11 million of these chains were shared by at least two donors. Raw reads were error-corrected and collapsed into unique sequences by a nearest-neighbor algorithm in which closely related sequences were merged to remove PCR and sequencing errors. Alignment of CDR3 sequences to IMGT reference sequences was used to assign V, D and J gene segments. Each retained sequence needed at least a six-nucleotide match to both a V gene segment and a J gene segment. Rearrangements were called productive when the CDR3 lacked stop codons and stayed in frame with V and J; all others were non-productive. Following IMGT convention, CDR3 was defined as the stretch from the second conserved V-encoded cysteine to the conserved J-encoded phenylalanine. Sequences without an unambiguous match to a single V gene segment were excluded from the earlier analysis of a few hundred of the donors. An earlier analysis of over 450 of the donors classified V segments as functional when productive rearrangements were above 56.7% and as segregating when the standard deviation between donors was above 5%. A statistical classification framework was built for diagnosing cytomegalovirus status from the catalog of TCR beta chain sequences. V and J gene assignment, in a later analysis, came from comparing TCR nucleotide sequences with IMGT/GENE-DB human TR gene sequences. In a later analysis, CDR3 sequences and most-parsimonious VDJ recombination scenarios were assigned using the TCRdist pipeline. In a later analysis, each TCR beta chain was defined by its CDR3 amino acid sequence together with its V-gene family, and reads lacking a unique V-gene family were excluded. In a later analysis, a few hundred highly shared, low-generation-probability nucleotide sequences were removed to address suspected cross-contamination and a sequencing artifact. A later analysis calculated a clonal expansion index for each public chain from normalized within-repertoire ranks of inferred template counts. In a later analysis, generation probabilities were computed using a VDJ recombination model fitted to out-of-frame rearrangements, and the results were checked against IGoR. In a later analysis, TCR-TCR, TCR-HLA and TCR-CMV co-occurrence was scored with hypergeometric tests, and a repertoire-size bias correction was applied to TCR pairs. To estimate false discovery rates, a later analysis permuted the HLA or CMV assignments 20 times. In a later analysis, co-occurring TCRs were grouped with DBSCAN, and TCRdist sequence similarity was added when clustering was performed within HLA-allele-positive subsets. Repertoires with fewer than 30,000 or more than 120,000 public chains were left out of co-occurrence clustering, as were about five repertoires with anomalous nucleotide sharing. This is the immuneACCESS table as TCRdb keeps it, with only in-frame sequences that have V and J called. A part of the clones is gone; compared with another copy, unresolved V genes explain less than half, and the rest is unexplained. From that table come the V and J calls and clone size; the DNA was used to work out D and trimming. This sample is represented by 110,000 to 150,000 clones; about 80% of them were singletons. Jointly, the top ten make up roughly 1.2% of the sample.

CDR3 length: 16 amino acids, cysteine to phenylalanine. Of the read, only the CDR3 DNA is kept; its 48 bases are in frame from base 1. The germline V gene yields SGHDN for CDR1 and FVKESK for CDR2. The trim is 0 bases for V and 0 bases for J, with a gap of 12 bases between the germline ends. The cohort comprised around 690 healthy bone marrow donors. All cohort members were sampled while nominally healthy, although unrecorded immune exposures were likely present. The donor tested CMV seropositive, placing the donor among the 250 to 350 seropositive members of the cohort. A peripheral blood sample was collected from each donor, and TCR beta sequencing was performed on peripheral blood mononuclear cells. Genomic DNA was extracted from the blood cell samples with the Qiagen DNeasy Blood Extraction Kit.

The clonotype comes from a male donor in good health and CMV-seropositive. The rearranged segments are TRBV14 and TRBJ2-7; the D gene is not confidently resolved. The material sequenced was PBMCs. The CDR3 protein: CASSQEARPVSYEQYF. The DNA sequence is TGTGCCAGCAGCCAAGAGGCGAGGCCCGTCTCCTACGAGCAGTACTTC.